Below are 18 T cell receptor beta chains sequenced from a single sample in a study of identical twins. Each CDR3 protein gets one entry after TCRdb re-called the 5' RACE reads with MiXCR. The sample records some 730,000 distinct CDR3 sequences, about 18% being singletons. These same records also appear under a second study, on T cells expressing NK-cell markers.

Sample: PBMCs. The origin of the receptors is a young woman in good health.

The V gene is TRBV12-3 or TRBV12-4, the J gene TRBJ2-7, with no clear D. The V end lost 2 bases, the J end lost 7 bases, and 9 bases lay between the germline ends. CDR3 size: 12 residues. The CDR3 here is CASSLIPWEQYF. Written as DNA, the CDR3 is TGTGCCAGCAGTTTAATCCCGTGGGAGCAGTACTTC.

This clonotype has a handful of counts. The J gene is TRBJ2-1, the V gene TRBV19; the D gene is possibly TRBD2 (6 bases). The germline CDR1 and CDR2 sequences are LNHDA and SQIVND (reference sequence). CDR3 size: 16 residues. V shed 1 base and J shed 2 bases, with 12 bases lying between them. The CDR3 region is CASSIVAASPYNEQFF. The CDR3 DNA reads TGTGCCAGTAGTATAGTAGCGGCCAGCCCCTACAATGAGCAGTTCTTC.

The chain joins TRBV7-2 to TRBJ2-3; no firm D call. Germline loops: CDR1 SGHTA, CDR2 FQGNSA. The length of the CDR3 is 13 residues. The V end was cut by 5 bases, the J end by 2 bases, with 8 bases between. This chain's CDR3 is CASSRENTDTQYF. The CDR3 nucleotides are TGTGCCAGCAGCCGCGAAAACACAGATACGCAGTATTTT.

This clonotype was observed a handful of times. This chain connects TRBV12-3 or TRBV12-4 to TRBJ1-1, with TRBD1 identical over 10 bases. CDR3 length: 16 residues. With V trimmed by 0 bases and J by 10 bases, 11 bases remained unmatched. In DNA, the CDR3 is TGTGCCAGCAGTTTAGCTTTGGGACAGGGGAGGGTGCCAGCTTTCTTT. Translation gives CASSLALGQGRVPAFF.

The chain is built from TRBV7-2 and TRBJ2-7, with TRBD1 identical over 7 bases. Germline loops: CDR1 SGHTA, CDR2 FQGNSA. The junction had 8 bases not matched to a gene; V was cut back by 5 bases and J by 7 bases. This CDR3 is built from 13 residues. DNA for the CDR3: TGTGCCAGCAGCGTAGACAGGGTTGGGGAGCAGTACTTC. Its protein product is CASSVDRVGEQYF. Drawing the rest from reference TRBV7-2 and TRBJ2-7, the complete variable domain is GAGVSQSPSNKVTEKGKDVELRCDPISGHTALYWYRQSLGQGLEFLIYFQGNSAPDKSGLPSDRFSAERTGGSVSTLTIQRTQQEDSAVYLCASSVDRVGEQYFGPGTRLTVT.

The rearrangement links TRBV5-1 to TRBJ2-3, with D maybe TRBD1 (6 bases). Germline CDR1 reads SGHRS; CDR2 reads YFSETQ. V was shortened by 0 bases and J by 1 base, with 12 bases between the two germline ends. CDR3 length: 16 residues. The CDR3 nucleotides read TGCGCCAGCAGCTTGGGTGAGACAGGACGCACAGATACGCAGTATTTT. Residues: CASSLGETGRTDTQYF. Based on the CDR3 plus reference TRBV5-1 and TRBJ2-3, the full variable domain is KAGVTQTPRYLIKTRGQQVTLSCSPISGHRSVSWYQQTPGQGLQFLFEYFSETQRNKGNFPGRFSGRQFSNSRSEMNVSTLELGDSALYLCASSLGETGRTDTQYFGPGTRLTVL.

The sample holds a few counts of this clonotype. J is TRBJ2-7 and V is TRBV20-1, with 7 bases fitting TRBD1. CDR1 is DFQATT, CDR2 SNEGSKA, per germline (reference sequence). CDR3 length equals 13 residues. Unmatched junction bases numbered 8, after V lost 6 bases and J lost 3 bases. The CDR3 sequence: CSANRGYRYEQYF. CDR3 coding DNA: TGCAGTGCGAACAGGGGATACCGCTACGAGCAGTACTTC.

This clonotype has ten or more counts. The chain is built from TRBV20-1 and TRBJ1-1; weak D call: TRBD1 (6 bases). Germline loops: CDR1 DFQATT, CDR2 SNEGSKA (reference sequence). This CDR3 comprises 14 residues. Trimming took off 0 bases at V and 4 bases at J, with 12 bases between the two ends. CDR3 protein: CSARDRRGRTEAFF. The CDR3 DNA is TGCAGTGCTAGAGATAGACGGGGGCGCACTGAAGCTTTCTTT.

This clonotype was picked up a small number of times. The chain has TRBV9 and TRBJ1-2; D gene ambiguous. This CDR3 spans 13 amino acids. The V gene's germline CDR1 is SGDLS and CDR2 YYNGEE. Trimming took off 4 bases at V and 7 bases at J, with 14 bases between the two ends. CDR3 coding DNA: TGTGCCAGCAGCCTCGGACGAGCCCCTGGCTACACCTTC. Translation gives CASSLGRAPGYTF.

Many counts were recorded for this clonotype. The gene calls are TRBV5-1 and TRBJ1-5; D is unresolved. Trimming stripped 1 base from V and 3 bases from J, with 8 bases between. CDR1 SGHRS and CDR2 YFSETQ come from the germline V gene. The CDR3 runs 14 residues. The CDR3 loop is CASSLLGNNQPQHF. DNA of the CDR3: TGCGCCAGCAGCTTGTTGGGGAACAATCAGCCCCAGCATTTT. The whole variable domain, filled in from reference TRBV5-1 and TRBJ1-5, reads KAGVTQTPRYLIKTRGQQVTLSCSPISGHRSVSWYQQTPGQGLQFLFEYFSETQRNKGNFPGRFSGRQFSNSRSEMNVSTLELGDSALYLCASSLLGNNQPQHFGDGTRLSIL.

There are a few counts of this clonotype. The rearrangement links TRBV6-5 to TRBJ2-1; D perhaps matches TRBD2 (5 bases). This CDR3 spans 16 amino acids. The V end was cut by 2 bases, the J end by 8 bases, with 19 bases between. The germline V gene has CDR1 MNHEY and CDR2 SVGAGI. The CDR3 protein is CASSYRRAPRLDEQFF. The CDR3 DNA reads as TGTGCCAGCAGTTACCGGCGGGCCCCACGTCTGGATGAGCAGTTCTTC.

This clonotype appeared many times. One end of the junction fails to match germline, which may point to a read error. This rearrangement joins TRBV6-1 to TRBJ1-2; maybe TRBD1 (6 bases). This CDR3 spans 14 amino acids. Looked up from germline, CDR1 is MNHNS and CDR2 is SASEGT. The CDR3, as DNA: TGTGCCAGCAGAAGCAGCCTGGGACAAGGACCGATCGCCTTC. Encoded protein: CASRSSLGQGPIAF.

This clonotype showed up just a few times. The rearrangement joins TRBV7-9 to TRBJ1-1; TRBD1 is a possible D gene (6 bases). CDR3 length equals 15 residues. The germline V gene encodes CDR1 SEHNR and CDR2 FQNEAQ (reference sequence). The V end lost 5 bases, the J end lost 4 bases, and 17 bases lay between the germline ends. CDR3 sequence reads: CASSLVRKGGTEAFF. The CDR3 nucleotides read TGTGCCAGCAGCCTTGTAAGAAAAGGGGGCACTGAAGCTTTCTTT.

V gene TRBV4-3 combines with J gene TRBJ2-4; D gene ambiguous. The CDR3 spans 12 residues. Trimming took 0 bases from V and 4 from J, leaving 1 base between them. Germline V gives CDR1 LGHNA, CDR2 YSLEER. This chain's CDR3 is CASSQEKNIQYF. CDR3 coding DNA: TGCGCCAGCAGCCAAGAGAAAAACATTCAGTACTTC.

The gene calls are TRBV24-1 and TRBJ2-7, with unresolved D. Germline values: CDR1 KGHDR, CDR2 SFDVKD. The CDR3 has 14 residues. Trimming pared 3 bases from V and 2 bases from J, leaving 10 bases between. In DNA form, the CDR3 reads TGTGCCACCAGTGATCTGGGCAGGACCTACGAGCAGTACTTC. It yields the protein CATSDLGRTYEQYF.

This chain links TRBV4-3 with TRBJ1-3, with D unresolved. V lost 0 bases and J lost 0, with 6 bases in between. Germline values: CDR1 LGHNA, CDR2 YSLEER. This CDR3 spans 15 amino acids. CDR3 in DNA: TGCGCCAGCAGCCAAGACAGAACCTCTGGAAACACCATATATTTT. This encodes CASSQDRTSGNTIYF.

V and J are TRBV7-9 and TRBJ2-7; unclear D gene. CDR1 is SEHNR, CDR2 FQNEAQ, per germline (reference sequence). The CDR3 has 13 residues. V lost 3 bases and J lost 5, with 11 bases in between. CDR3 DNA: TGTGCCAGCAGCTTCGGCCCAAGGGACGAGCAGTACTTC. Translating it yields CASSFGPRDEQYF. The full variable domain, its missing parts supplied by reference TRBV7-9 and TRBJ2-7, is DTGVSQNPRHKITKRGQNVTFRCDPISEHNRLYWYRQTLGQGPEFLTYFQNEAQLEKSRLLSDRFSAERPKGSFSTLEIQRTEQGDSAMYLCASSFGPRDEQYFGPGTRLTVT.

This rearrangement joins TRBV5-8 to TRBJ1-4; D gene ambiguous. Germline CDR1 SGHTS, CDR2 YDEGEE. Trimming left V 4 bases short and J 4 bases short, with 11 bases between. CDR3 length: 14 amino acids. The CDR3 coding sequence is TGTGCCAGCAGCGTGTACGGGGTTAATGAAAAACTGTTTTTT. Protein product: CASSVYGVNEKLFF.